This T cell receptor beta chain derives from a study of T cells in Graves' hyperthyroidism and ophthalmopathy. Study-wide results and caveats: Most expanded thyroid clonotypes above 0.001 also appeared in blood.

This clonotype has at least ten counts. Its cognate antigen is unknown. RNA transcripts were the template for amplifying TCR beta CDR3 regions. Carried out on the TCR CDR3, a first-round RT-PCR used the HTBI primer set. TCRdb ran MiXCR on the multiplex PCR reads and lists one entry per CDR3 protein. The sample consists of approximately 420,000 distinct CDR3 sequences, 14% to 15% of them appearing once. The CDR3 length is 17 residues. Germline CDR1 is MDHEN and CDR2 is SYDVKM. The V gene end was trimmed by 6 bases and the J gene end by 4 bases; junction bases not matched to a gene: 10. The genes are TRBV28 and TRBJ2-2; 11 bases align to TRBD2. The receptor was isolated from a woman under 40 with Graves' hyperthyroidism. The sequenced material came from blood. The CDR3 sequence: CASRRLSGRAGTGELFF. The CDR3 DNA sequence: TGTGCCAGCAGACGGCTTAGCGGGAGGGCCGGCACCGGGGAGCTGTTTTTT.